Reported below is one TCR beta chain. This sample was taken from a study of blood T cell repertoires in COVID-19. Across the whole study: There were acute and convalescent COVID-19 samples, and they came from the United States, Italy and Spain. Nucleic acid was either cDNA or gDNA, and it came from T cells, B-cell-depleted T cells, or PBMCs.

Trimming left V 4 bases short and J 0 bases short, with 21 bases between. Germline V CDR1 and CDR2: SNHLY, FYNNEI. CDR3 size: 19 residues. Per the authors' pipeline: Nucleated cell counts were estimated from reference gene primer amplification. Assay used: immunoSEQ multiplex PCR; TCRdb lists only in-frame clones, some missing. Clone size and V and J calls were adopted from that table, with D and trimming inferred from the DNA. The sample has approximately 220,000 clones; about nine tenths are singletons. The TCR sequence derives from a man aged 45-65 years with acute or convalescent COVID-19. The chain links TRBV2 to TRBJ1-4; a weak D match, TRBD1 (5 bases). The sequenced sample was peripheral blood. CDR3: CASSGGVAVWGSTNEKLFF. The CDR3 region has the DNA TGTGCCAGCAGTGGTGGCGTGGCGGTATGGGGCTCAACTAATGAAAAACTGTTTTTT.